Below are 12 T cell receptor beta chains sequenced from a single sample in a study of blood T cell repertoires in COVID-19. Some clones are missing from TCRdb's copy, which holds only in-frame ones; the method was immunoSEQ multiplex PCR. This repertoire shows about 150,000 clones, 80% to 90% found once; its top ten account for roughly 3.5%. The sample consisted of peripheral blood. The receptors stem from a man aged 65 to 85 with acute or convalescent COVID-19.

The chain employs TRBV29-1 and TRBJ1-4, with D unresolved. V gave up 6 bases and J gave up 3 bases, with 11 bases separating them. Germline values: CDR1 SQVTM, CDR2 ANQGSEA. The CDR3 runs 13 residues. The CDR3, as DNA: TGCAGCGTCACAGACACTCCTAATGAAAAACTGTTTTTT. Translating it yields CSVTDTPNEKLFF.

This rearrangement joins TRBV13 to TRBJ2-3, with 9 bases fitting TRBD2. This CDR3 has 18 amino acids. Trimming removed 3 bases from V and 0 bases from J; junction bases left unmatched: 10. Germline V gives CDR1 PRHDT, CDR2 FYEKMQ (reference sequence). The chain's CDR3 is CASSLGAGGTPSTDTQYF. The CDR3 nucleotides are TGTGCCAGCAGCTTGGGAGCGGGAGGTACGCCTAGCACAGATACGCAGTATTTT.

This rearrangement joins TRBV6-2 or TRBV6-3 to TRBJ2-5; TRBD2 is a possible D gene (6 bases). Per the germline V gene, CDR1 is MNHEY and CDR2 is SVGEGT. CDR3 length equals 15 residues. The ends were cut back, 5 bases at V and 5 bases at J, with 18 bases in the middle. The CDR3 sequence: CASSPRGGPEETQYF. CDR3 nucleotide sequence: TGTGCCAGCAGTCCCCGCGGAGGGCCTGAGGAGACCCAGTACTTC.

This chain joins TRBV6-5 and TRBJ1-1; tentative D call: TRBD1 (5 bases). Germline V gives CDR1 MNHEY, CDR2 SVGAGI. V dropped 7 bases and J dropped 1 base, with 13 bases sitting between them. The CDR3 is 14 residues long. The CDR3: CASTKMQGNTEAFF. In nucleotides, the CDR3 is TGTGCCAGCACTAAGATGCAGGGGAACACTGAAGCTTTCTTT.

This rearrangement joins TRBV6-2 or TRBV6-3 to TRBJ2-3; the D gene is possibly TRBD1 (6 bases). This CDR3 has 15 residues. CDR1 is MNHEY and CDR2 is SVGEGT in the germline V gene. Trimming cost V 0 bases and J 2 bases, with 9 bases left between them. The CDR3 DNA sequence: TGTGCCAGCAGTTACTCTTCAGGGGTCACAGATACGCAGTATTTT. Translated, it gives CASSYSSGVTDTQYF.

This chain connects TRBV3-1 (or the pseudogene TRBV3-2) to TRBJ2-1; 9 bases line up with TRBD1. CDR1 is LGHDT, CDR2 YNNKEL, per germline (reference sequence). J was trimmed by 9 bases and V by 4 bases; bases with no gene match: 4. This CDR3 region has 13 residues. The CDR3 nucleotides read TGTGCCAGCAGCCGGGGACAGGGCGGTGAGCAGTTCTTC. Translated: CASSRGQGGEQFF.

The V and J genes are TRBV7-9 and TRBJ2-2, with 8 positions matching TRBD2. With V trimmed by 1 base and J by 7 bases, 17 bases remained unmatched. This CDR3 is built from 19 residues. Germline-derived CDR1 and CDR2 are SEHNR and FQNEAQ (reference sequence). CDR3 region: CASSLVRSGTSWFGGELFF. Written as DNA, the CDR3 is TGTGCCAGCAGCTTAGTACGTAGCGGGACCTCTTGGTTCGGCGGGGAGCTGTTTTTT.

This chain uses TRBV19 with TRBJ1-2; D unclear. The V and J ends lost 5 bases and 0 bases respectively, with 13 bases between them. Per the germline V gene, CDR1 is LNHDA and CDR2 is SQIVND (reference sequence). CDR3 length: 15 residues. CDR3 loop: CASSPRTGANYGYTF. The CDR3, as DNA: TGTGCCAGTAGTCCCCGGACTGGAGCTAACTATGGCTACACCTTC.

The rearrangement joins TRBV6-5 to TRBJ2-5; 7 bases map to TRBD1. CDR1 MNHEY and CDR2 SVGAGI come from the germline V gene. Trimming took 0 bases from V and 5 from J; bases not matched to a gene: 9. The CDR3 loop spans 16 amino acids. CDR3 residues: CASSYSEGAAGETQYF. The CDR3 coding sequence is TGTGCCAGCAGTTACTCAGAGGGGGCAGCTGGGGAGACCCAGTACTTC.

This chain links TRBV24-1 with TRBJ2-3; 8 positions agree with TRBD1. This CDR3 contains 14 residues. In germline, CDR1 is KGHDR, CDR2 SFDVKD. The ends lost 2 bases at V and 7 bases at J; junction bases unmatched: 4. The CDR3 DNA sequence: TGTGCCACCAGTGATTGGACAGGGTTGCATACGCAGTATTTT. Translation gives CATSDWTGLHTQYF.

CDR3 protein: CASSARTEDTDTQYF. In DNA form, the CDR3 reads TGTGCCAGCAGCGCACGGACAGAGGACACAGATACGCAGTATTTT. V and J are TRBV9 and TRBJ2-3, with D possibly TRBD1 on 6 matching bases. The CDR3 sequence is 15 residues long. V was trimmed by 3 bases and J by 2 bases, leaving 13 bases between them. Germline CDR1 SGDLS, CDR2 YYNGEE.

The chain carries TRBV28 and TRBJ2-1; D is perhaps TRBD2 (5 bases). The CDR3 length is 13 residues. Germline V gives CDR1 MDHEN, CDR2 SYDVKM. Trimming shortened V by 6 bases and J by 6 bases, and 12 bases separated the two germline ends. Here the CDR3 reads CASRHGLINEQFF. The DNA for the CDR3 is TGTGCCAGCAGACATGGACTCATCAATGAGCAGTTCTTC.